These 8 T cell receptor beta chains came from one sample sequenced in a study of post-analysis software for immune sequencing data. Study conclusions and caveats: The study found TRBV5-6, TRBV5-1 and TRBV20-1 among five TRBV segments more frequent in patients than controls.

Unique-molecular-identifier-tagged TCR beta cDNA libraries were used. In TCRdb, the PCR reads were re-called with MiXCR into one record per CDR3 protein. Of around 710,000 distinct CDR3 sequences detected, roughly 50% appear once; the ten largest clones hold just under 5%. What these receptors recognize is not known. Sequencing used blood. All receptors derive from a girl aged 5 to 17 with multiple sclerosis.

The chain uses TRBV5-1 and TRBJ2-6; perhaps TRBD1 as D (6 bases). The V and J ends lost 4 bases and 2 bases respectively, with 7 bases between them. There are 14 residues in the CDR3. Germline V CDR1 and CDR2: SGHRS, YFSETQ. This CDR3 is CASSEGAGANVLTF. Here the CDR3 DNA reads TGCGCCAGCAGCGAGGGGGCTGGGGCCAACGTCCTGACTTTC.

This clonotype was detected only a few times. This chain links TRBV27 with TRBJ2-7; D is undetermined. Per the germline V gene, CDR1 is MNHEY and CDR2 is SMNVEV (reference sequence). The ends were cut back, 6 bases at V and 2 bases at J, with 8 bases in the middle. CDR3 size: 12 residues. DNA of the CDR3: TGTGCCAGCAGGGGCAGACCCTACGAGCAGTACTTC. It specifies CASRGRPYEQYF.

V usage is TRBV6-6 and J usage is TRBJ2-1; no definite D call. CDR3 length: 12 amino acids. Germline loops: CDR1 MNHNY, CDR2 SVGAGI (reference sequence). V was trimmed by 6 bases and J by 6 bases, leaving 9 bases between them. DNA of the CDR3: TGTGCCAGCAGGGCCACCACCAATGAGCAGTTCTTC. Protein sequence: CASRATTNEQFF.

The J gene is TRBJ2-7, the V gene TRBV10-3, with 8 nucleotides matching TRBD1. Germline V gene data show CDR1 as ENHRY and CDR2 as SYGVKD. Unmatched junction bases numbered 13, after V lost 9 bases and J lost 3 bases. The CDR3 sequence is 15 residues long. The CDR3: CAIGTGALLNYEQYF. The CDR3 DNA sequence: TGTGCCATAGGGACAGGCGCCTTGCTAAACTACGAGCAGTACTTC.

The V call is TRBV28, the J call TRBJ2-5; D not certain. The germline V and J ends were trimmed by 5 bases and 1 base, with 11 bases remaining between them. From germline, CDR1 is MDHEN and CDR2 SYDVKM. This CDR3 has 14 residues. CDR3 sequence: CASSLGPPQETQYF. CDR3 in DNA: TGTGCCAGCAGTCTCGGGCCACCCCAAGAGACCCAGTACTTC. Using reference TRBV28 and TRBJ2-5 for the parts outside the CDR3, the full variable domain is DVKVTQSSRYLVKRTGEKVFLECVQDMDHENMFWYRQDPGLGLRLIYFSYDVKMKEKGDIPEGYSVSREKKERFSLILESASTNQTSMYLCASSLGPPQETQYFGPGTRLLVL.

This clonotype was found a few times. The V call is TRBV28, the J call TRBJ2-3; TRBD2 aligns across 12 bases. Germline CDR1 and CDR2: MDHEN and SYDVKM. V lost 4 bases, J lost 4 bases, and 6 bases stayed unmatched. This CDR3 spans 16 amino acids. This CDR3 is CASSSSGRGWADTQYF. The CDR3 region has the DNA TGTGCCAGCAGTTCTAGCGGGAGGGGGTGGGCAGATACGCAGTATTTT.

The chain carries TRBV7-9 and TRBJ1-4, with 7 bases that match TRBD1. CDR1 and CDR2 from the germline V gene are SEHNR and FQNEAQ (reference sequence). The CDR3 has 14 residues. V gave up 5 bases and J gave up 5 bases; unmatched junction bases: 5. DNA for the CDR3: TGTGCCAGCAGCCTATCGACAGGGAATGAAAAACTGTTTTTT. Amino acid sequence: CASSLSTGNEKLFF.

This chain connects TRBV29-1 to TRBJ1-2; tentative D call: TRBD1 (5 bases). The CDR3 sequence is 12 residues long. Per germline, CDR1 SQVTM and CDR2 ANQGSEA. The V and J ends lost 7 bases and 2 bases respectively, with 11 bases between them. The CDR3 nucleotides are TGCAGCGCTCAAGACAGCAACTATGGCTACACCTTC. It yields the protein CSAQDSNYGYTF.